This is a list of T cell receptor beta chains from one sample in a study of T cells in Graves' hyperthyroidism and ophthalmopathy. MiXCR, applied by TCRdb to the multiplex PCR reads, yields one record per CDR3 protein. Of 460,000 or so distinct CDR3 sequences in the sample, approximately 15% were seen once. Sequences were obtained from blood. These receptors all stem from a woman aged 18-35 years with Graves' hyperthyroidism. The CDR3 runs from the conserved cysteine through the conserved F or W. D genes are given only for firm matches. The size of a clone is reported for some rows only, either as once, few or many, or as a class for expanded clones.

cdr3_length v_call d_call clone_size cdr3_aa
13 TRBV7-3 . few CASSPGRGQPQHF
11 TRBV29-1 TRBD2 many CSGLATDTQYF
15 TRBV7-2 . once CASSLAGRHFYEQYF
15 TRBV11-1 TRBD1 many CASSYGTGMNTEAFF
11 TRBV30 . few CAWSVIHGYTF
15 TRBV12-3/TRBV12-4 . many CASSFRLREQETQYF
19 TRBV3-1 TRBD2 . CASRSLRTSGSLGYNEQFF
16 TRBV11-2 . many CASSRRGGGRAAEQFF
15 TRBV5-1 . . CASSQTVARGNIQYF
16 TRBV2 TRBD2 few CAHRGGGYSGANVLTF
14 TRBV5-6 . . CASSIGRAYNEQFF
13 TRBV18 . many CASSDETGQPQHF